One T cell receptor (beta chain) is described in this entry. Its specificity is not known. The sample belongs to a study of PD-1 blockade in classical Hodgkin lymphoma. Study findings and constraints: With respect to the repertoire differences, their causes, possibly disease activity or prior therapy, remain undefined. Complete responders entered with baseline diversity on par with newly diagnosed patients, the results showed. TCR diversity rose significantly by C4D1 in CD4+ but not CD8+ cells.

V lost 10 bases and J 4 bases, leaving 14 bases between the germline ends. Looked up from germline, CDR1 is MNHNY and CDR2 is SVGAGI (reference sequence). CDR3 length: 13 amino acids. The time point is: cycle 4 day 1 (C4D1), after more than five weeks of nivolumab. Every patient experienced relapse after autologous stem cell transplantation, and brentuximab vedotin exposure varied. TCRdb's table, derived via immunoSEQ multiplex PCR, lists solely in-frame clones and lacks some. The data show tens of thousands of clones, roughly 78% seen once. J is TRBJ1-5 and V is TRBV6-6; no definite D call. The source was peripheral blood mononuclear cells (PBMCs), collected before the fourth cycle of nivolumab. The TCR sequence derives from a human donor with classical Hodgkin lymphoma. CDR3 residues: CATRFAPNQPQHF. The CDR3 DNA reads as TGTGCCACCCGGTTTGCACCAAATCAGCCCCAGCATTTT.